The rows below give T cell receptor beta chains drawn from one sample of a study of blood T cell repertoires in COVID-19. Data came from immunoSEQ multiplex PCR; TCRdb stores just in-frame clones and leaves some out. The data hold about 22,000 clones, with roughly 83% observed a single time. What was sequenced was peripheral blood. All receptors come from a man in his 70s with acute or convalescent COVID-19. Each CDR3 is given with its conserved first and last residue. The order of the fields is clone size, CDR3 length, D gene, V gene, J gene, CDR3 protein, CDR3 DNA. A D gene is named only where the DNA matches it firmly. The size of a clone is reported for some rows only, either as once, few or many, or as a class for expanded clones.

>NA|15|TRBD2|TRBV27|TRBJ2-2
CASSPGLPITGELFF
TGTGCCAGCAGCCCGGGACTACCTATCACCGGGGAGCTGTTTTTT
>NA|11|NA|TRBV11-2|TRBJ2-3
CASSFQDTQYF
TGTGCCAGCAGCTTCCAGGATACGCAGTATTTT
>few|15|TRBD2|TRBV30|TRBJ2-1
CAWSVRTGGYNEQFF
TGTGCCTGGAGTGTACGGACGGGGGGCTACAATGAGCAGTTCTTC
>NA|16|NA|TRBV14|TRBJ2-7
CASSHLRGRDSYEQYF
TGTGCCAGCAGCCACCTACGCGGCAGGGACTCCTACGAGCAGTACTTC
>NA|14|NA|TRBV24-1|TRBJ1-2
CATSDEDTNYGYTF
TGTGCCACCAGTGATGAGGACACCAACTATGGCTACACCTTC
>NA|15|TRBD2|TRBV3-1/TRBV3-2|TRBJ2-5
CASSWTSGRLETQYF
TGTGCCAGCAGTTGGACTAGCGGGAGGTTAGAGACCCAGTACTTC
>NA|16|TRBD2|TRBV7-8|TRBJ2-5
CASSFGTSGHQETQYF
TGTGCCAGCAGCTTTGGGACTAGCGGACACCAAGAGACCCAGTACTTC
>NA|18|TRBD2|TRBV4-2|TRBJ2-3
CASSQAGTSGAATDTQYF
TGTGCCAGCAGCCAGGCCGGGACTAGCGGAGCTGCCACAGATACGCAGTATTTT
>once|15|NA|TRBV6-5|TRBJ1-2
CASSSPAGSNYGYTF
TGTGCCAGCAGTTCCCCTGCAGGATCTAACTATGGCTACACCTTC
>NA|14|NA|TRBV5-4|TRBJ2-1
CASSSGHPGNEQFF
TGTGCCAGCAGCTCGGGACACCCGGGGAATGAGCAGTTCTTC
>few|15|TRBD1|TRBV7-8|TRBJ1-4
CASSLFGTANEKLFF
TGTGCCAGCAGCTTATTTGGGACAGCTAATGAAAAACTGTTTTTT
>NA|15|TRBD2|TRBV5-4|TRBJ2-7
CASSGGLAGGYEQYF
TGTGCCAGCAGCGGGGGACTAGCGGGAGGGTACGAGCAGTACTTC
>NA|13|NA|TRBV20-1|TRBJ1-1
CSAIEGLLTEAFF
TGCAGTGCTATTGAGGGCCTTTTAACTGAAGCTTTCTTT
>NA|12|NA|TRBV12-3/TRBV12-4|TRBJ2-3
CASSLALDTQYF
TGTGCCAGCAGTTTAGCCCTGGATACGCAGTATTTT
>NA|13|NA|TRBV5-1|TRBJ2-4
CASSLGAQDIQYF
TGCGCCAGCAGCTTGGGGGCGCAAGACATTCAGTACTTC
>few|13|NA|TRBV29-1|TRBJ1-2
CSALTEVGYGYTF
TGCAGCGCCCTGACAGAAGTGGGTTATGGCTACACCTTC
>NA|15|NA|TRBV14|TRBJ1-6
CASTPKTGVDSPLHF
TGTGCCAGCACCCCCAAGACGGGGGTTGATTCACCCCTCCACTTT
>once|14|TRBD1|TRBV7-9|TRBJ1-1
CASSRTGSNTEAFF
TGTGCCAGCAGCAGGACAGGATCCAACACTGAAGCTTTCTTT
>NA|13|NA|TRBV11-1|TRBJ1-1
CASSSAGYTEAFF
TGTGCCAGCAGCTCCGCAGGGTACACTGAAGCTTTCTTT
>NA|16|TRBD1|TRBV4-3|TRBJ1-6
CASSQEVRTGGSPLHF
TGCGCCAGCAGCCAAGAGGTCAGGACAGGGGGATCACCCCTCCACTTT
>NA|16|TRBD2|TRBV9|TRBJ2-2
CASSVGLAGDTGELFF
TGTGCCAGCAGCGTAGGGCTAGCGGGAGACACCGGGGAGCTGTTTTTT
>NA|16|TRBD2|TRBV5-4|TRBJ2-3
CASSFRVAGAADTQYF
TGTGCCAGCAGCTTTCGGGTAGCGGGAGCCGCAGATACGCAGTATTTT
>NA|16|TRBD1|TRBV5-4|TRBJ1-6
CASSRPGQGVGSPLHF
TGTGCCAGCAGCAGACCGGGACAGGGAGTTGGTTCACCCCTCCACTTT
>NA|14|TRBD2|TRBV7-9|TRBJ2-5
CAGGASGAQETQYF
TGTGCCGGGGGGGCTAGCGGGGCGCAAGAGACCCAGTACTTC
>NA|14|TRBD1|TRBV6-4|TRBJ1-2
CASSADRGGGGYTF
TGTGCCAGCAGTGCCGACAGGGGGGGCGGGGGCTACACCTTC
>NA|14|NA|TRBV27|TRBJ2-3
CASSKGPDTDTQYF
TGTGCCAGCAGTAAGGGGCCGGACACAGATACGCAGTATTTT
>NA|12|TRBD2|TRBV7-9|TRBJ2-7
CASSRLADEQYF
TGTGCCAGCAGCCGACTAGCCGACGAGCAGTACTTC
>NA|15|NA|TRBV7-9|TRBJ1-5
CASSLGGPVNQPQHF
TGTGCCAGCAGTCTAGGAGGCCCGGTCAATCAGCCCCAGCATTTT
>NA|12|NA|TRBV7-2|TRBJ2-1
CASSSEWNEQFF
TGTGCCAGCAGTAGCGAGTGGAATGAGCAGTTCTTC
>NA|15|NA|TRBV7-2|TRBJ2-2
CASSLIRGNTGELFF
TGTGCCAGCAGCTTAATCAGGGGGAACACCGGGGAGCTGTTTTTT
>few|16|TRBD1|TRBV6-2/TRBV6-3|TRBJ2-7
CASSYSTGTGDYEQYF
TGTGCCAGCAGTTACTCAACCGGGACAGGGGACTACGAGCAGTACTTC
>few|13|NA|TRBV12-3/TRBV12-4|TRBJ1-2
CASSPTTGSGYTF
TGTGCCAGCAGTCCGACCACAGGGTCCGGCTACACCTTC
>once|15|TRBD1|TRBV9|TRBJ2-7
CASSSGTGFFYEQYF
TGTGCCAGCAGCTCTGGGACAGGGTTTTTCTACGAGCAGTACTTC
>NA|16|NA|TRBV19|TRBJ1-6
CASSIFLLDPGSPLHF
TGTGCCAGTAGTATATTCCTCCTAGACCCCGGTTCACCCCTCCACTTT
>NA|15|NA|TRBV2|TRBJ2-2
CASSVSGSNTGELFF
TGTGCCAGCAGTGTGAGCGGCTCGAACACCGGGGAGCTGTTTTTT
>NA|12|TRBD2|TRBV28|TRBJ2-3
CASSLGGASKYF
TGTGCCAGCAGCCTCGGGGGGGCTAGTAAGTATTTT
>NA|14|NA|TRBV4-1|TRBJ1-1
CASKTGPLSTEAFF
TGCGCCAGCAAGACAGGTCCGTTGAGCACTGAAGCTTTCTTT
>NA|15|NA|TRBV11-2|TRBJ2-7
CASSSLRRGAYEQYF
TGTGCCAGCAGCTCATTACGTAGGGGCGCCTACGAGCAGTACTTC
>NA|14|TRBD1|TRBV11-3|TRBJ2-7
CASSKSGQAYEQYF
TGTGCCAGCAGCAAATCGGGACAGGCCTACGAGCAGTACTTC
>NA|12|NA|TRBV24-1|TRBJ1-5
CATSAINQPQHF
TGTGCCACCAGTGCCATTAATCAGCCCCAGCATTTT
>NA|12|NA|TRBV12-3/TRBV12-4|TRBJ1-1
CASAQGNTEAFF
TGTGCCAGCGCCCAGGGTAACACTGAAGCTTTCTTT
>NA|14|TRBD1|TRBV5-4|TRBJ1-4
CASSPDREAQKLFF
TGTGCCAGCAGCCCGGACAGGGAAGCACAAAAACTGTTTTTT
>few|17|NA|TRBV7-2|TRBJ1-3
CASSLAAGGVSGNTIYF
TGTGCCAGCAGCTTAGCGGCGGGAGGAGTCTCTGGAAACACCATATATTTT
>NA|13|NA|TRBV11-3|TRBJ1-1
CASSFRGGTEAFF
TGTGCCAGCAGCTTCCGAGGGGGCACTGAAGCTTTCTTT
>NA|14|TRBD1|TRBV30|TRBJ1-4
CAYATGGKDEKLFF
TGTGCCTATGCTACAGGGGGTAAAGATGAAAAACTGTTTTTT
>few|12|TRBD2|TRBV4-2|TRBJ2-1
CASGGAYNEQFF
TGTGCCAGCGGGGGGGCCTACAATGAGCAGTTCTTC
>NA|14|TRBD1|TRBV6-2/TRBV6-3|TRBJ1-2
CASSSVGQTYGYTF
TGTGCCAGCAGTTCTGTGGGACAGACCTATGGCTACACCTTC
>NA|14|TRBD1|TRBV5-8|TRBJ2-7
CASSRGTGSFEQYF
TGTGCCAGCAGCAGGGGGACAGGGTCGTTCGAGCAGTACTTC
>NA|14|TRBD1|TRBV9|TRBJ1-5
CASTKDRGYQPQHF
TGTGCCAGCACCAAGGACAGGGGGTACCAGCCCCAGCATTTT
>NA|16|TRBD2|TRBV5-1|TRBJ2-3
CASEAGGTASTDTQYF
TGCGCCAGCGAGGCGGGGGGAACCGCGAGCACAGATACGCAGTATTTT
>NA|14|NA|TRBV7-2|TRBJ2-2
CASEAGAHTGELFF
TGTGCCAGCGAGGCGGGGGCCCACACCGGGGAGCTGTTTTTT
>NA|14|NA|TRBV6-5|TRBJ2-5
CASSDLQGRETQYF
TGTGCCAGCAGCGATCTACAGGGGAGGGAGACCCAGTACTTC
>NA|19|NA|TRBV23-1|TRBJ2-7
CASSHADGQATRVNYEQYF
TGCGCCAGCAGTCACGCTGACGGGCAGGCGACGAGGGTGAACTACGAGCAGTACTTC
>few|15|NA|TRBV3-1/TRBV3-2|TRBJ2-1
CASSQKPGTYNEQFF
TGTGCCAGCAGCCAAAAGCCGGGAACCTACAATGAGCAGTTCTTC
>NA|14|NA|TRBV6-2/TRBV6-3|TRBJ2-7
CASSSGAGIYEQYF
TGTGCCAGCAGTTCTGGGGCAGGGATCTACGAGCAGTACTTC
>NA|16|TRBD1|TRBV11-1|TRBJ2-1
CASSSGAGQGLNEQFF
TGTGCCAGCAGCTCGGGGGCCGGACAGGGGTTGAATGAGCAGTTCTTC